These 21 T cell receptor beta chains share one sample of origin, sequenced in a study of T-cell reconstitution after alpha-beta-depleted transplantation in children listed by TCRdb under 2016. The label giving this sample's treatment or condition can be read as: allogeneic hematopoietic cell transplantation with graft depleted of TCRalphabeta T cells and CD19 B cells. Library generation was performed with PCR. Data came from an Illumina HiSeq 2500. TCR library preparation used molecular barcoding, with unique molecular identifiers applied to normalize quantification of the TCRbeta repertoire. TCRdb reanalyzed the raw reads on its own, using fastp at Q25 for trimming and MiXCR for clone calling, and kept in-frame beta chains. Rows are unified per CDR3 protein, each entry keeping the most common DNA and genes. This sample is represented by a few hundred thousand distinct CDR3 sequences; about 24% of them were singletons. The biggest ten clones account for more than 4.5% of the sample.

Sequences were derived from PBMCs, mostly from graft donor cells, sampled 360 days after TCRalphabeta/CD19-depleted stem cell transplant. These receptors all stem from a female patient between 2 and 15 years old who had a stem cell transplant for congenital amegakaryocytic thrombocytopenia, so the T cells may come from the graft donor.

The gene calls are TRBV2 and TRBJ2-3; D may be TRBD2 (5 bases). The CDR3 is 11 amino acids. Per the germline V gene, CDR1 is SNHLY and CDR2 is FYNNEI. The germline V and J ends were trimmed by 7 bases and 6 bases, with 8 bases remaining between them. The chain's CDR3 is CASTGTDTQYF. CDR3 in DNA: TGTGCCAGCACGGGAACTGATACGCAGTATTTT.

The gene calls are TRBV9 and TRBJ1-2; possibly TRBD1 for D (5 bases). The CDR3 is 15 amino acids. The V end was cut by 6 bases, the J end by 3 bases, with 18 bases between. Germline V gives CDR1 SGDLS, CDR2 YYNGEE. The CDR3 reads CASNASQGWDYGYTF. Written as DNA, the CDR3 is TGTGCCAGCAACGCGTCGCAGGGTTGGGACTATGGCTACACCTTC.

This clonotype was observed a few times. This chain uses TRBV12-3 or TRBV12-4 with TRBJ1-4; 8 bases map to TRBD1. This CDR3 has 14 residues. V dropped 3 bases and J dropped 7; count of bases not matched to a gene: 4. CDR3 sequence reads: CASSLSGGFEKLFF. The CDR3, as DNA: TGTGCCAGCAGTTTGTCAGGGGGCTTTGAAAAACTGTTTTTT.

The gene calls are TRBV27 and TRBJ2-2, with a tentative D call TRBD2 (5 bases). The germline V gene encodes CDR1 MNHEY and CDR2 SMNVEV (reference sequence). The CDR3 consists of 15 residues. The V end lost 6 bases, the J end lost 1 base, and 12 bases lay between the germline ends. CDR3 sequence: CASSPTDWNTGELFF. The CDR3 DNA is TGTGCCAGCAGCCCCACGGACTGGAACACCGGGGAGCTGTTTTTT.

The chain's CDR3 is CAWSPGGPGNEQFF. The CDR3, as DNA: TGTGCCTGGAGCCCCGGGGGGCCTGGCAATGAGCAGTTCTTC. The chain combines TRBV30 with TRBJ2-1, with D perhaps TRBD2 (7 bases). The CDR3 extends over 14 amino acids. Trimming pared 3 bases from V and 6 bases from J, leaving 15 bases between. Germline values: CDR1 GTSNPN, CDR2 SVGIG (reference sequence).

V gene TRBV28 combines with J gene TRBJ2-1, with 7 bases matching TRBD2. In germline, CDR1 is MDHEN, CDR2 SYDVKM. V shed 2 bases and J 10 bases; nucleotides not matched to a gene: 2. This CDR3 contains 12 residues. CDR3 sequence: CASSLSGNEQFF. In DNA form, the CDR3 reads TGTGCCAGCAGTTTAAGCGGGAACGAGCAGTTCTTC.

The V call is TRBV30, the J call TRBJ2-1, with a possible D match to TRBD2 (5 bases). Germline-derived CDR1 and CDR2 are GTSNPN and SVGIG (reference sequence). Trimming shortened V by 4 bases and J by 10 bases, and 20 bases separated the two germline ends. This CDR3 has 14 residues. CDR3 residues: CAWKGVFQEGEQFF. The CDR3, as DNA: TGTGCCTGGAAAGGCGTCTTTCAAGAGGGAGAGCAGTTCTTC.

This clonotype was seen just once. V is TRBV6-2 or TRBV6-3 and J is TRBJ2-1; unclear D gene. Germline lookup yields CDR1 MNHEY and CDR2 SVGEGT. Trimming cost V 11 bases and J 4 bases, with 24 bases left between them. This CDR3 region has 16 residues. This CDR3 reads CACNGNTAWQYNEQFF. As DNA, the CDR3 is TGTGCCTGCAATGGGAACACGGCTTGGCAATACAATGAGCAGTTCTTC.

This clonotype was seen a few times. This chain connects TRBV20-1 to TRBJ2-3; 7 bases fit TRBD1. J lost 2 bases, V lost 1 base, and 9 bases had no gene match. Germline V CDR1 and CDR2: DFQATT, SNEGSKA (reference sequence). This CDR3 spans 16 amino acids. The CDR3 region has the DNA TGCAGTGCTAGAGTTCGGGACAGCATATTCACAGATACGCAGTATTTT. This codes for CSARVRDSIFTDTQYF.

This chain uses TRBV11-2 with TRBJ2-7, with TRBD1 identical over 7 bases. From germline, CDR1 is SGHAT and CDR2 FQNNGV. With V trimmed by 4 bases and J by 5 bases, 8 bases remained unmatched. This CDR3 is built from 14 residues. CDR3 bases: TGTGCCAGCAGCTGGGGCAGGGGGAAGGACGAGCAGTACTTC. Its translation: CASSWGRGKDEQYF.

The table lists this clonotype with a count of one. Since no conserved phenylalanine or tryptophan closes the CDR3, a read error is the likely cause. The chain employs TRBV25-1 and TRBJ2-2, with a weak D call TRBD2 (6 bases). Germline CDR1 and CDR2: MGHDK and SYGVNS. V lost 7 bases and J 1 base, leaving 13 bases between the germline ends. This CDR3 has 15 residues. In DNA, the CDR3 is TGTGCCAGCACCGGGACCGGGGGGAACACCGGGGAGCTGTTTTCT. It translates to CASTGTGGNTGELFS.

The table lists this clonotype with a few counts. The chain carries TRBV5-1 and TRBJ1-1, with D possibly being TRBD1 (5 bases). V was clipped by 0 bases and J by 5 bases, with 11 bases between them. Germline V lookup: CDR1 SGHRS, CDR2 YFSETQ. The CDR3 extends over 14 amino acids. CDR3 protein: CASSLDPGWTEAFF. CDR3 DNA: TGCGCCAGCAGCTTGGACCCAGGGTGGACTGAAGCTTTCTTT.

The chain employs TRBV11-3 and TRBJ2-3, with 10 bases matching TRBD2. CDR1 is SGHNT and CDR2 is YENEEA in the germline V gene. The CDR3 sequence is 15 residues long. Trimming removed 5 bases from V and 5 bases from J; junction bases left unmatched: 7. The CDR3 nucleotides read TGTGCCAGCAGCGCTAGCGGGAGTGCCATAGATACGCAGTATTTT. Protein: CASSASGSAIDTQYF.

This clonotype was found once. This sequence joins TRBV6-1 and TRBJ2-5; D may be TRBD2 (6 bases). CDR1 and CDR2 from the germline V gene are MNHNS and SASEGT. This CDR3 region has 17 residues. V lost 5 bases and J lost 0, with 19 bases in between. CDR3: CASSSGPDRGYQETQYF. The CDR3 region has the DNA TGTGCCAGCAGTAGCGGCCCCGACCGGGGGTACCAAGAGACCCAGTACTTC.

V gene TRBV12-3 or TRBV12-4 combines with J gene TRBJ2-3; tentative D call: TRBD1 (6 bases). The V end lost 7 bases, the J end lost 2 bases, and 16 bases lay between the germline ends. The CDR3 extends over 15 amino acids. The CDR3 DNA sequence: TGTGCCAGCACAATGCCGGGACACCCCACAGATACGCAGTATTTT. Its translation is CASTMPGHPTDTQYF.

V gene TRBV28 combines with J gene TRBJ2-7, with TRBD2 matching 15 bases. Germline V gene lookup returns CDR1 MDHEN and CDR2 SYDVKM. The ends lost 5 bases at V and 6 bases at J; junction bases unmatched: 11. This CDR3 is built from 17 residues. The CDR3 loop is CASSRPGLAGGGLEQYF. CDR3 bases: TGTGCCAGCAGTCGGCCGGGACTAGCGGGAGGTGGCCTCGAGCAGTACTTC.

V is TRBV20-1 and J is TRBJ1-6, with 7 bases fitting TRBD1. Looked up from germline, CDR1 is DFQATT and CDR2 is SNEGSKA (reference sequence). The CDR3 covers 14 residues. The junction had 15 bases not matched to a gene; V was cut back by 6 bases and J by 13 bases. CDR3 sequence reads: CSAGGQSQLRPLHF. In DNA, the CDR3 is TGCAGTGCGGGGGGACAGTCACAATTAAGGCCCCTCCACTTT.

This clonotype turned up a few times. This chain joins TRBV3-1 and TRBJ1-1; D is undetermined. The CDR3 is 15 residues long. Germline V gene lookup returns CDR1 LGHDT and CDR2 YNNKEL (reference sequence). V was clipped by 4 bases and J by 1 base, with 13 bases between them. The DNA for the CDR3 is TGTGCCAGCAGCCCGCAGGCCCCCGGGAACACTGAAGCTTTCTTT. Translating it yields CASSPQAPGNTEAFF.

The gene calls are TRBV12-3 or TRBV12-4 and TRBJ1-5; 9 bases agree with TRBD1. With V trimmed by 7 bases and J by 6 bases, 4 bases remained unmatched. This CDR3 spans 13 amino acids. CDR3 amino acids: CASNTGGGQPQHF. CDR3 bases: TGTGCCAGCAATACAGGGGGCGGTCAGCCCCAGCATTTT.

This clonotype occurred many times. This rearrangement joins TRBV20-1 to TRBJ2-1, with D unresolved. CDR1 is DFQATT, CDR2 SNEGSKA, per germline (reference sequence). The CDR3 is made up of 13 amino acids. The V end was cut by 6 bases, the J end by 6 bases, with 15 bases between. The CDR3 region has the DNA TGCAGTGCCCGCGGCGGTCACCCCAATGAGCAGTTCTTC. This encodes CSARGGHPNEQFF.

In regard to this clonotype: At one end the junction does not follow the germline gene, possibly because of a read error. The chain employs TRBV11-2 and TRBJ2-7, with D perhaps TRBD2 (5 bases). CDR1 SGHAT and CDR2 FQNNGV come from the germline V gene. The CDR3 is made up of 14 amino acids. CDR3 DNA: TGTGCCATCAGCTCCCTGGAGGCAAGTCGGGAGCAGTACTTC. Translation gives CAISSLEASREQYF.